Described below is a single TCR beta chain sequence and its context. There is no known antigen for this receptor. No base-level quality is on record; no much larger clone is a single base apart. Collaborating institutions collected whole blood in K2EDTA tubes following their own protocols. For TCRbeta analysis, collaborators shipped samples as frozen whole blood, isolated PBMCs, or DNA extracted from either of those sample types. The data were taken from a study of blood T cell repertoires in COVID-19 (dated by TCRdb to 2019 to 2021). The study in broad terms: Collaborator samples came from the United States, Italy and Spain and covered acute and convalescent phases of COVID-19. The dataset comprised deeply sampled blood TCRbeta repertoires from subjects exposed to, actively infected with, or recovered from COVID-19. Where HLA class I and class II types were available, the types were taken from metadata supplied by the sample provider, not from assay-based typing. The samples were drawn from two sources: the first 160 participants of the ongoing ImmuneRACE study, and over 1,000 subjects contributed by 6 global collaborators. Sample metadata almost always included a de-identified subject ID, COVID-19 status, age in years and sex. The material from the prospective study consisted of cDNA or gDNA derived from T cells, B-cell-depleted T cells, or PBMCs. The repertoires were made available in a free public database intended to serve as a resource for research on the immune response to SARS-CoV-2. Summary of the overall study and its limitations: The amount of clinical and demographic metadata varied by source and participant and was provided uncurated.

TCRbeta CDR3 regions were amplified from genomic DNA using the immunoSEQ Assay, a bias-controlled multiplex PCR. Under the source paper's analysis protocol: The number of nucleated cells in each sample was estimated by amplification of reference gene primers within the assay. To quantify the absolute abundance of each unique TCRbeta CDR3 rearrangement, sequence reads were collapsed and filtered. For each sample, productive Simpson clonality was calculated as the square root of Simpson's diversity index across productive rearrangements. Here the immuneACCESS table is served through TCRdb, limited to in-frame sequences with V and J called. Missing clones are a known gap in these copies; in checked studies unresolved V genes cover under half, and the rest lacks a known reason. The V and J calls and clone size were taken over from that table, and D and trimming were inferred from the DNA. The sample contains 250,000 to 300,000 clones, approximately 80% of them found a single time. About 2.9% of the sample belongs to the ten largest clones.

Looking up the germline V gene (reference sequence) yields CDR1 LNHDA and CDR2 SQIVND. Measured from the cysteine to the phenylalanine, the CDR3 is 13 residues long. Of the read, only the CDR3 DNA is kept; its 39 bases are in frame from base 1. The germline V and J ends show losses of 8 bases and 4 bases respectively, and no gene match explains 2 bases of the junction. The sequence links TRBV19 to TRBJ2-6, and 7 bases in between align with TRBD2. This clonotype originated in a woman in her sixties with active or convalescent COVID-19. Sequenced input: peripheral blood. The CDR3 region has the sequence CASAGVGANVLTF. Here is the DNA: TGTGCCAGTGCGGGGGTCGGGGCCAACGTCCTGACTTTC.